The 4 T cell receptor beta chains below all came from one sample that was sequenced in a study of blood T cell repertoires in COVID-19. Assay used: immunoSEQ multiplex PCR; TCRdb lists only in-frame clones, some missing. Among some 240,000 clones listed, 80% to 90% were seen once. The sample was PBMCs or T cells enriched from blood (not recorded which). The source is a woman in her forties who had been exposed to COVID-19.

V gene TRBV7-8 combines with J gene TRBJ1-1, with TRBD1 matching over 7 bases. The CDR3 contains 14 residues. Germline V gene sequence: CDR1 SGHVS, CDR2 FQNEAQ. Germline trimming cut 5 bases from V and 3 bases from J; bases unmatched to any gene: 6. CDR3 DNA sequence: TGTGCCAGCAGCCCCGCGGGACAGCACACTGAAGCTTTCTTT. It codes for CASSPAGQHTEAFF.

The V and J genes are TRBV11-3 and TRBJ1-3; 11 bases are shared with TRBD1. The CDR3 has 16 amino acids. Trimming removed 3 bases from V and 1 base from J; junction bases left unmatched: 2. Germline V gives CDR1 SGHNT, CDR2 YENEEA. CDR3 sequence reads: CASSFGQGASGNTIYF. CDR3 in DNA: TGTGCCAGCAGCTTTGGACAGGGGGCATCTGGAAACACCATATATTTT. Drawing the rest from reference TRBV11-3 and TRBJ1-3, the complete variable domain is EAGVVQSPRYKIIEKKQPVAFWCNPISGHNTLYWYLQNLGQGPELLIRYENEEAVDDSQLPKDRFSAERLKGVDSTLKIQPAELGDSAVYLCASSFGQGASGNTIYFGEGSWLTVV.

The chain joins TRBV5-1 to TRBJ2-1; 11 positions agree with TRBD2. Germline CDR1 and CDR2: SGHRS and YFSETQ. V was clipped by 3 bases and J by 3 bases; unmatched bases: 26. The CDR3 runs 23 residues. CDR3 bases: TGCGCCAGCAGCTCACCACCCCCTAGGGCTAGCGGGGGGCTCACTAACTACTACAATGAGCAGTTCTTC. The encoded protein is CASSSPPPRASGGLTNYYNEQFF.

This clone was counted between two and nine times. The CDR3 loop is CASSVGLENTIYF. The CDR3 coding sequence is TGCGCCAGCAGCGTCGGACTGGAAAACACCATATATTTT. J is TRBJ1-3 and V is TRBV5-1; D gene uncertain. V lost 4 bases, J lost 6 bases, and 11 bases lay in between. Germline V lookup: CDR1 SGHRS, CDR2 YFSETQ. The CDR3 loop spans 13 amino acids.